Listed below are T cell receptor beta chains from one sample, sequenced in a study of control samples from healthy donors and cancer patients. Generated by immunoSEQ multiplex PCR, the TCRdb table keeps only in-frame clones and is missing some. The sample includes tens of thousands of clones, around 90% seen only once; the top ten take 1.9%. The sequenced sample consisted of PBMCs. Every receptor here comes from a woman aged 60-70 years with head and neck cancer. Both conserved end residues are part of each CDR3.

>TRBJ2-1|16|TRBV11-2
CASSTRLAGAYNEQFF
>TRBJ1-5|15|TRBV27
CASRGRQGDNQPQHF
>TRBJ1-5|15|TRBV28
CASSLLGQGYQPQHF
>TRBJ1-5|12|TRBV7-2
CASSTRGGLQHF
>TRBJ2-1|12|TRBV21-1
CASSKLERDKFF
>TRBJ2-1|15|TRBV5-5
CASSSTGAPYNEQFF
>TRBJ2-3|13|TRBV30
CAWSWGPTDTQYF
>TRBJ1-2|14|TRBV4-1
CASSQAGTNYGYTF
>TRBJ1-1|17|TRBV4-1
CASSQALWVRVNTEAFF
>TRBJ2-1|12|TRBV15
CATSRRYNEQFF
>TRBJ2-7|14|TRBV24-1
CATSEGQNRYEQYF
>TRBJ1-1|13|TRBV10-3
CAIATLGGTEAFF
>TRBJ2-3|13|TRBV5-4
CASSQGFGDTQYF
>TRBJ2-7|16|TRBV6-2/TRBV6-3
CASSSGLAGGPHEQYF
>TRBJ2-7|17|TRBV7-2
CASSLRPGTGVNYEQYF
>TRBJ1-5|13|TRBV5-6
CASSRGGNQPQHF
>TRBJ1-3|15|TRBV14
CASSQNYGSGNTIYF
>TRBJ1-2|14|TRBV19
CASTLRGSGYGYTF
>TRBJ2-7|14|TRBV28
CASSFRARTYEQYF
>TRBJ2-7|14|TRBV19
CASSMTGLFYEQYF
>TRBJ1-2|13|TRBV20-1
CSASGGFNYGYTF